The clone carrying this TCR beta chain is categorized as medium-sized. The antigen is undetermined. This sample was taken from a study of beta chain features in type 1 diabetes. Points from the study as a whole: Compared with healthy donors, patients appeared to share more similar naive, central memory and regulatory TCRB repertoires. For Type 1 diabetes patients, all four CD4+ subsets carried TCRB CDR3s that were moderately but significantly shorter. Patients and controls would be equally affected if PCR favored shorter templates.

Every isolated RNA sample was fully reverse transcribed, so sequencing captured expressed TCRB transcripts. TCRdb's table, derived via immunoSEQ multiplex PCR, lists solely in-frame clones and lacks some. The sample lists 55,000 to 80,000 clones; nearly 50% were seen once. The CDR3 contains 16 residues. The V gene's germline CDR1 is SGHRS and CDR2 YFSETQ. V lost 1 base, J lost 2 bases, and 16 bases lay in between. The gene calls are TRBV5-1 and TRBJ2-7; perhaps TRBD1 as D (6 bases). This clonotype was sampled from a man aged 25 to 45 with type 1 diabetes. The material sequenced was central memory CD4+ T cells from blood. For the CDR3, the DNA is TGCGCCAGCAGCTTGACCCCAGACAGGATCCCCTACGAGCAGTACTTC. It codes for CASSLTPDRIPYEQYF.